The sequence of this T cell receptor beta chain was determined in a study (dated by TCRdb to the mid-2010s). Background for the entire study: The study examined whether tumor-infiltrating Tregs in breast cancer are drawn from blood Tregs or arise in situ by conversion from other CD4+ T cell subsets.

Points the paper makes about the study in general: In terms of TCR gene usage, tumor memory CD4+ T cells clustered together with blood and lymph node memory CD4+ cells, as well as with lymph node naive CD4+ cells. The validation in the larger cohort was limited to a single TCR beta V-J rearrangement instead of whole repertoires. Tumor-infiltrating Treg TCR alpha and beta sequences overlapped most with tumor naive CD4+ T cells, then with blood naive CD4+ T cells.

CD4+CD25+CD127-/low cells were isolated as Tregs. Tregs, naive and memory CD4+ T cells from tumor, blood and ipsilateral draining lymph nodes of five breast cancer patients underwent full-length TCR alpha and beta sequencing. Tumor tissue and lymph nodes obtained from ipsilateral axillary dissection were perfused with PBS, minced and then digested with collagenase I and hyaluronidase. FACS confirmed that the sorted cell populations were more than 90% pure. From the germline V gene, CDR1 is SGDLS and CDR2 is YYNGEE. From its cysteine to its phenylalanine, the CDR3 spans 15 amino acids. Of all the DNA, just the CDR3 is kept, 45 bases in frame from base 1. V is clipped by 4 bases and J by 2 bases, and the sequence between their germline boundaries is 16 bases long. With regard to this clonotype: Its antigen has not been determined. No per-base quality is available; no much larger clone lies one base away.

Amplification of full-length TCR variable regions was done by 5' RACE PCR using constant-region reverse primers, and this step was followed by semi-nested PCR with Nested Universal Primer A. Using the ReliaPrep RNA Cell Miniprep System, total RNA was extracted, and the SMARTer RACE 5'/3' Kit was then used to reverse transcribe the RNA into 5'RACE-ready cDNA. Full-length TCR alpha and beta libraries were barcoded with multiplex adaptors and sequenced on an Illumina MiSeq. The original methods were these. For each of nine subset-tissue groups, sequencing data from the five patients were pooled, and the groups were compared by unsupervised clustering of TCR gene usage. The Morisita-Horn index was used to calculate repertoire similarity, with shared sequences weighted by how much each contributed to each repertoire. TCRdb passed the public sequencing reads through fastp at Q25 and MiXCR, retaining productive beta sequences. Each record represents a unique CDR3 protein, reported with the most common genes and DNA among its rows. These V and J calls rely on TCRdb rather than the paper's analysis. Here the sample has over 45,000 distinct CDR3 sequences; less than 30% occur a single time. 2% to 2.5% of the sample is taken by the ten largest.

The source material was tumor-infiltrating Tregs sorted from the breast tumor. The TCR was taken from a female donor with breast cancer. The chain is assembled from TRBV9 and TRBJ2-7; the D gene cannot be named for sure. The nucleotide sequence reads TGTGCCAGCAGCCGCGATCAGCCCGTTCCCTACGAGCAGTACTTC. Its protein product is CASSRDQPVPYEQYF.